This note documents a single TCR beta chain sequence. Other nucleotide sequences from this sample produce the same CDR3. The record originates from a study of shared clonotypes between healthy human individuals. V lost 0 bases to trimming and J lost 3 bases, with 9 bases between them. The CDR3 extends over 14 amino acids. Germline V gene lookup returns CDR1 SGHRS and CDR2 YFSETQ. Naive-designated CD8 cells lacked CD45RO, were positively enriched for CCR7, and omitted terminally differentiated effector memory CD45RA+ cells. The authors loaded about 0.2 ug DNA, roughly 27,000 T cell genomes, into sorted-subset replicate PCRs. Clones were sequenced by immunoSEQ multiplex PCR, and TCRdb holds only the in-frame ones, with some missing. The data show about 2 million clones, about 94% seen once.

This TCR was sampled from a young man in good health. The V and J genes are TRBV5-1 and TRBJ2-5; tentative D call: TRBD2 (6 bases). The sequenced sample was naive CD8+ T cells sorted from blood. This CDR3 reads CASSLVGGEETQYF. CDR3 nucleotide sequence: TGCGCCAGCAGCTTGGTGGGCGGGGAAGAGACCCAGTACTTC. The variable domain in full, with the rest retrieved from reference TRBV5-1 and TRBJ2-5, is KAGVTQTPRYLIKTRGQQVTLSCSPISGHRSVSWYQQTPGQGLQFLFEYFSETQRNKGNFPGRFSGRQFSNSRSEMNVSTLELGDSALYLCASSLVGGEETQYFGPGTRLLVL.